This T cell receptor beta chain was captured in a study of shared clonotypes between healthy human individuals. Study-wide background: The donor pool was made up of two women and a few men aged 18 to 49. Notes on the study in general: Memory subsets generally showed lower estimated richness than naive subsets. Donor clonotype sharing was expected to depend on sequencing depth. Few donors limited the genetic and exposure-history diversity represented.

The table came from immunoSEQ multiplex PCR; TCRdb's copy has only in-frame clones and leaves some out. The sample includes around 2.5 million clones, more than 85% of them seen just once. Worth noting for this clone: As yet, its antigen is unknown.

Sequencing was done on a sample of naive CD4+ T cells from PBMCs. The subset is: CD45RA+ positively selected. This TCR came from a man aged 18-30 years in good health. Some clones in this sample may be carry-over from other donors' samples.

The CDR3 spells CASSQDTGFGETQYF. The CDR3 DNA reads as TGTGCCAGCAGCCAAGATACAGGGTTCGGGGAGACCCAGTACTTC. This chain links TRBV4-2 with TRBJ2-5; possible D gene TRBD1, 6 bases. Trimming pared 0 bases from V and 5 bases from J, leaving 13 bases between. Germline lookup yields CDR1 LGHNA and CDR2 YNFKEQ. The CDR3 extends over 15 amino acids.